This T cell receptor beta chain derives from a study of T cells in women clearing cervical HPV infection. Points from the study as a whole: Cases and controls were distinguished at AUC 0.83 by richness and V genes.

Assay used: immunoSEQ multiplex PCR; TCRdb lists only in-frame clones, some missing. This table holds approximately 31,000 clones. Germline CDR1 reads KGHSH; CDR2 reads LQKENI. This CDR3 spans 13 amino acids. With 10 bases clipped from V and 4 bases from J, the junction kept 9 bases outside the gene matches. With regard to this clone: Its matching antigen is unknown. Read coverage stops 3 residues before the CDR3 terminus; the germline J gene supplies the remainder.

The receptor was isolated from a woman between 18 and 75 years old with a cervical HPV16 infection that either progressed to CIN3+ or cleared (not recorded which). The chain is built from TRBV18 and TRBJ2-5; 7 bases are shared with TRBD2. The source material was blood buffy coat. Incomplete CDR3 DNA: TGTGCCACCCAAAGCGGGGACGGAGAGACC. Its protein is CATQSGDGET. The whole CDR3 protein reads CATQSGDGETQYF.